Shown below are 3 T cell receptor beta chains from a single sample sequenced in a study of vaccination effects on CD4 cells after COVID-19 (dated by TCRdb to between 2021 and 2023). To prepare the library, the immunoSEQ multiplex PCR assay was applied. Here the immuneACCESS table is served through TCRdb, limited to in-frame sequences with V and J called. Missing clones are a known gap in these copies; in checked studies unresolved V genes cover under half, and the rest lacks a known reason. This sample has about 59,000 clones in its table, and around 82% of those were observed once. The ten largest clonotypes hold just under 2% of the sample. These receptors' antigens are unknown. In the ViraFEST assay, PBMC were stimulated with viral peptide pools, and TCR sequencing was then used to find antigen-specific CD4+ T cell clonotypes based on their expansion. After about 10 days of culture, CD4+ T cells were isolated with the EasySep CD4+ T cell isolation kit. Each participant got two doses of an mRNA SARS-CoV-2 vaccine, either BNT162b2 or mRNA-1273.

The sample here was CD4+ T cells from PBMCs cultured with HCoV-OC43 spike peptides, taken after COVID-19 vaccination. The sample's cell subset or site label, decoded: HCoV-OC43 spike overlapping peptide pool stimulation. These receptors all stem from a human donor who received a COVID-19 vaccine.

In its sample, this clone was seen a few times. The chain is built from TRBV7-9 and TRBJ2-7; 8 bases agree with TRBD1. V lost 5 bases and J lost 2; bases outside the gene matches: 8. Germline-derived CDR1 and CDR2 are SEHNR and FQNEAQ (reference sequence). The CDR3 runs 15 residues. DNA for the CDR3: TGTGCCAGCAGCCCGGCCGGGACAGGAGCCTACGAGCAGTACGTC. Translated, it gives CASSPAGTGAYEQYV.

The V gene is TRBV5-1, the J gene TRBJ1-1; D gene unclear. Deletions cut 1 base from V and 0 bases from J, with 7 bases between. In germline, CDR1 is SGHRS, CDR2 YFSETQ. This CDR3 is 14 amino acids long. The CDR3 loop reads CASSLQHLNTEAFF. The CDR3 DNA sequence: TGCGCCAGCAGCTTGCAACACCTGAACACTGAAGCTTTCTTT.

The V gene is TRBV4-1, the J gene TRBJ2-3; a possible D gene is TRBD2 (6 bases). The V and J ends lost 6 bases and 2 bases respectively, with 15 bases between them. CDR3 size: 15 residues. CDR1 MGHRA and CDR2 YSYEKL come from the germline V gene. CDR3 in DNA: TGCGCCAGCAGTAGTCGGGGGACCTACACAGATACGCAGTATTTT. Residues: CASSSRGTYTDTQYF.